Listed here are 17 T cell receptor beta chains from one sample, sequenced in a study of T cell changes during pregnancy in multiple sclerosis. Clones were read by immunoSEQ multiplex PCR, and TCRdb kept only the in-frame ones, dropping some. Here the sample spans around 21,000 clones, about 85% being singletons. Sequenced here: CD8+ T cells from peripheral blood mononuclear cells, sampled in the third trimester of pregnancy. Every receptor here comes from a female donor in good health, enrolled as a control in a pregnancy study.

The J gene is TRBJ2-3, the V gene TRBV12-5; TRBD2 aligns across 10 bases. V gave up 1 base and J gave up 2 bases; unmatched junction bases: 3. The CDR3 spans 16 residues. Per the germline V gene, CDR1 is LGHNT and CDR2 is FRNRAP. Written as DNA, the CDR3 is TGTGCTAGTGGTTTGGGGCTAGCGGGGGTCACAGATACGCAGTATTTT. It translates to CASGLGLAGVTDTQYF.

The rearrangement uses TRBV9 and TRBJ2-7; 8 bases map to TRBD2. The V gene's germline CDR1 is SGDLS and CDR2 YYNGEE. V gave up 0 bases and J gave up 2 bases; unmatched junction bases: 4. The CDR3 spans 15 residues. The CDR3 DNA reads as TGTGCCAGCAGCGTAGCCAGCGGGAGCCCCTACGAGCAGTACTTC. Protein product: CASSVASGSPYEQYF.

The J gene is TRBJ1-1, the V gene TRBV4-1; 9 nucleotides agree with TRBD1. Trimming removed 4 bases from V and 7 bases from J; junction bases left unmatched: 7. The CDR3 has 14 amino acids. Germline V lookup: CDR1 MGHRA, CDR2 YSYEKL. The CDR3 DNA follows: TGCGCCAGCAGCCGCAATACAGGGGGCGATGAAGCTTTCTTT. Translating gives CASSRNTGGDEAFF.

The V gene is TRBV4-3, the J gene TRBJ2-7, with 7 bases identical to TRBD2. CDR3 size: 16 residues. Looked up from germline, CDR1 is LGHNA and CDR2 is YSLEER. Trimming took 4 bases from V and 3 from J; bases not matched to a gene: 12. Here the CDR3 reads CASSPYPKRGFYEQYF. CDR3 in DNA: TGCGCCAGCAGCCCCTACCCGAAGCGGGGCTTCTACGAGCAGTACTTC.

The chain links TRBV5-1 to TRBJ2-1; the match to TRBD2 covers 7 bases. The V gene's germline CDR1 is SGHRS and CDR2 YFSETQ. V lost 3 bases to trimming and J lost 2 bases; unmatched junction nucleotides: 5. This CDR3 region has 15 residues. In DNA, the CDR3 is TGCGCCAGCAGCTACAGCGGGGTAGCCTACAATGAGCAGTTCTTC. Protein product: CASSYSGVAYNEQFF.

CDR3 nucleotides: TGTGCCAGCAGCGTAGCTAGCGGGAGGGGTGATGAGCAGTTCTTC. Residues: CASSVASGRGDEQFF. The chain uses TRBV9 and TRBJ2-1; 12 positions agree with TRBD2. CDR1 and CDR2 (germline): SGDLS, YYNGEE. J gave up 8 bases and V 0 bases, and 3 bases lay outside the gene matches. CDR3 length equals 15 residues. The entire variable domain, with the rest obtained from reference TRBV9 and TRBJ2-1, is as follows: DSGVTQTPKHLITATGQRVTLRCSPRSGDLSVYWYQQSLDQGLQFLIQYYNGEERAKGNILERFSAQQFPDLHSELNLSSLELGDSALYFCASSVASGRGDEQFFGPGTRLTVL.

CDR3 coding DNA: TGCGCCAGCAGCTTGGGCTCCCTGGAGAGTAGCTCCTACAATGAGCAGTTCTTC. It codes for CASSLGSLESSSYNEQFF. This chain links TRBV5-1 with TRBJ2-1; D remains unclear. This CDR3 comprises 18 residues. Looked up from germline, CDR1 is SGHRS and CDR2 is YFSETQ. The V end was cut by 0 bases, the J end by 0 bases, with 16 bases between.

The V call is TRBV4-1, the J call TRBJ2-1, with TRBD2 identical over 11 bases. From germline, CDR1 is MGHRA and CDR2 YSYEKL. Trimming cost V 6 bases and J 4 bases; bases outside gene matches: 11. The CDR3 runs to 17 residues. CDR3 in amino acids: CASSPGWTSGLYNEQFF. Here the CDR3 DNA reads TGCGCCAGCAGTCCTGGATGGACTAGCGGGCTTTACAATGAGCAGTTCTTC.

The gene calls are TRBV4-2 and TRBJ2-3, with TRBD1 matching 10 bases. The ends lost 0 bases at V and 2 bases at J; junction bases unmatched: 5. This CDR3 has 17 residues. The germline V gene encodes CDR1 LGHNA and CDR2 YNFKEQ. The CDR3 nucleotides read TGTGCCAGCAGCCAAGAGCCCGGGACAGGGGTCACAGATACGCAGTATTTT. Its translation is CASSQEPGTGVTDTQYF.

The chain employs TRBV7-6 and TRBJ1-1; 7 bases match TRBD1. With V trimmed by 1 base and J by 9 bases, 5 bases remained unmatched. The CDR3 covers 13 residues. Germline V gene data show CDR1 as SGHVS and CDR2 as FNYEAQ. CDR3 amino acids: CASSLVPTGQAFF. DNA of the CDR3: TGTGCCAGCAGCTTAGTGCCGACAGGGCAAGCTTTCTTT.

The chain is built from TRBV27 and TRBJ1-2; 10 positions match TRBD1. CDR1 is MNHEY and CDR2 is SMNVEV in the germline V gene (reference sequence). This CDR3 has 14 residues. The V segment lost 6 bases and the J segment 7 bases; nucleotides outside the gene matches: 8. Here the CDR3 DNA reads TGTGCCAGCAGCCCCGGGACAGGGGTTTTTGGCTACACCTTC. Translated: CASSPGTGVFGYTF.

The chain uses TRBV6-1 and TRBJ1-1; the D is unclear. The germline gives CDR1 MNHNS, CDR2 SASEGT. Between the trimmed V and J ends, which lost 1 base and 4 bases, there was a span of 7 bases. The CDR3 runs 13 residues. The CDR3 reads CASSEGETTEAFF. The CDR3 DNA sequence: TGTGCCAGCAGTGAAGGAGAAACCACTGAAGCTTTCTTT.

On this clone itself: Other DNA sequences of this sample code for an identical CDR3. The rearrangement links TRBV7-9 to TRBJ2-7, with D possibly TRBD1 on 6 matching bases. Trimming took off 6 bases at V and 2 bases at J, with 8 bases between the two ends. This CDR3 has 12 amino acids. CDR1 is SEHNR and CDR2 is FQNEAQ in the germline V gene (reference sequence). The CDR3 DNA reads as TGTGCCAGCAGACAGGGTACCTACGAGCAGTACTTC. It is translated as CASRQGTYEQYF.

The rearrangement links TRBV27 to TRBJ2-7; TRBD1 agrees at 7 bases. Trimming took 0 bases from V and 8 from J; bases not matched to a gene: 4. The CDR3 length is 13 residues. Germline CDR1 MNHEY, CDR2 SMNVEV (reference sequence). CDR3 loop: CASSLSLQGKQYF. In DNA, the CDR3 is TGTGCCAGCAGTTTATCGTTACAGGGGAAGCAGTACTTC.

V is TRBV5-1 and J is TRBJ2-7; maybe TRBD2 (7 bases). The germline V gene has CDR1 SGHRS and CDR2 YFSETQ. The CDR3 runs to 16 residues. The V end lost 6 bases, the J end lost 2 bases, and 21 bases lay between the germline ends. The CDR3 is CASTQYGGQAPYEQYF. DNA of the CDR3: TGCGCCAGCACCCAATACGGGGGGCAGGCCCCCTACGAGCAGTACTTC.

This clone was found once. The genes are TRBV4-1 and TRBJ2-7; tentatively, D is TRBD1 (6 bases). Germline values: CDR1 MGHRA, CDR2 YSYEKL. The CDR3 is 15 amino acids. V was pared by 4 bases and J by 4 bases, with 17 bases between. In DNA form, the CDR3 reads TGCGCCAGCAGCCTAGGGACACCCGTCCCTTACGAGCAGTACTTC. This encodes CASSLGTPVPYEQYF.

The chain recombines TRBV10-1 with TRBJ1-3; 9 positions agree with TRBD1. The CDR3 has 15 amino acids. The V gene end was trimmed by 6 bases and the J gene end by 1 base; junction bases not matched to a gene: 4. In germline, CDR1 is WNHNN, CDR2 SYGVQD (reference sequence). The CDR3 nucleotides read TGCGCCAGCAGCGCCGGGACAGGGTCTGGAAACACCATATATTTT. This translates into CASSAGTGSGNTIYF.